This T cell receptor beta chain was sequenced during a study of shared clonotypes between healthy human individuals. As for the study in general: Donor ages ranged 18 to 49 years: a couple of women, a few men.

This CDR3 is 15 amino acids long. V lost 7 bases to trimming and J lost 4 bases; unmatched junction nucleotides: 12. The germline V gene has CDR1 MDHEN and CDR2 SYDVKM. Memory CD4+ cells were the fraction left after CD45RA+ naive selection. Deep-level assay runs were performed. Measured with immunoSEQ multiplex PCR; TCRdb has only the in-frame clones, and not every one. Of approximately 500,000 clones in the sample, 90% to 97% were seen once. Specimen: naive CD4+ T cells sorted from blood. The subset: CD45RA+ positively selected. The TCR originated in a woman younger than 45 in good health. This chain uses TRBV28 with TRBJ2-7; 8 bases match TRBD2. In nucleotides, the CDR3 is TGTGCCAGCAAGAACGGGGGGGCTAGCACGTACGAGCAGTACTTC. Its translation: CASKNGGASTYEQYF.